The entry that follows covers one T cell receptor beta chain sequence. The sample originates from a study of blood T cell repertoires in COVID-19. Some clones are missing from TCRdb's copy, which holds only in-frame ones; the method was immunoSEQ multiplex PCR. The table lists 90,000 to 120,000 clones, less than 90% of them singletons. The CDR3 consists of 15 residues. CDR1 and CDR2 (germline): MNHEY, SVGAGI. Trimming took 2 bases from V and 4 from J, leaving 13 bases between them. The clonotype comes from a human donor in a cohort sampled during active COVID-19. The sample consisted of peripheral blood. The chain links TRBV6-5 to TRBJ2-3, with D tentatively TRBD2 (6 bases). CDR3 bases: TGTGCCAGCAGTTACGGGGGACTCCGGGCAGATACGCAGTATTTT. Its translation: CASSYGGLRADTQYF.